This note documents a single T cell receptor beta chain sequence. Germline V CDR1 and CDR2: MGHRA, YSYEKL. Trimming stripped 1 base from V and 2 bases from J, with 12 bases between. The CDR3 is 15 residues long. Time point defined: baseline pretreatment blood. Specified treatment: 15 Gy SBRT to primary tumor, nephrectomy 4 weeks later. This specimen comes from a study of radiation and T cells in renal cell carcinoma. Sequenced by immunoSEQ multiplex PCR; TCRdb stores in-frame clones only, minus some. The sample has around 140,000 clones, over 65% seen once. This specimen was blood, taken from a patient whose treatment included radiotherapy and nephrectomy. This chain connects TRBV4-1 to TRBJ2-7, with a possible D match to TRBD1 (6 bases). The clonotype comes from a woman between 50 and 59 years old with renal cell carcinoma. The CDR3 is CASSQGETGTYEQYF. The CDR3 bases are TGCGCCAGCAGCCAAGGAGAGACAGGAACCTACGAGCAGTACTTC.